A selection of T cell receptor beta chains follows, all from one sample in a study of T cells in Graves' hyperthyroidism and ophthalmopathy. TCRdb independently ran MiXCR on the multiplex PCR reads; one entry per CDR3 protein. The top ten hold around 18% of the sample, which has 550,000 to 600,000 distinct CDR3 sequences, over 15% seen once. Sequenced input: blood. The receptors derive from a woman aged 18-29 years with Graves' hyperthyroidism. CDR3s include the opening cysteine and the closing phenylalanine or tryptophan. Fields, in order: V gene, J gene, D gene, clone size, CDR3 DNA, CDR3 protein. A D gene is named only where the DNA matches it firmly. Size is stated for part of the rows, as once, few or many counts, or as a class when the clone is expanded.

TRBV7-9,TRBJ2-7,TRBD2,-,TGTGCCAGCCGGGACGAGGGAGGGCCTTCCTACGAGCAGTACTTC,CASRDEGGPSYEQYF
TRBV6-2/TRBV6-3,TRBJ2-6,-,once,TGTGCCAGCAGTATTAGGTTCTCTGGGGCCAACGTCCTGACTTTC,CASSIRFSGANVLTF
TRBV4-3,TRBJ2-1,TRBD2,-,TGCGCCAGCAGCTCAGTTGGCGGGAGGTATGACAATGAGCAGTTCTTC,CASSSVGGRYDNEQFF
TRBV28,TRBJ2-7,TRBD1,few,TGTGCCATCCGGACAGGGTACGGCGAGCAGTACTTC,CAIRTGYGEQYF
TRBV28,TRBJ2-5,TRBD1,many,TGTGCCAGCGACCCGACAGGGTACCAAGAGACCCAGTACTTC,CASDPTGYQETQYF
TRBV20-1,TRBJ2-1,TRBD1,-,TGCAGTGCTAGAGATTTTGACAGGGGGCTTAATGAGCAGTTCTTC,CSARDFDRGLNEQFF
TRBV5-1,TRBJ1-5,-,-,TGCGCCAGCAGCTTGGCAGGGCTGGGATCCCAGCATTTT,CASSLAGLGSQHF
TRBV7-2,TRBJ2-5,TRBD2,many,TGTGCCAGCAGCTTAGCGCGAGTGGGACTAGCGGGTTTGGGAGAGACCCAGTACTTC,CASSLARVGLAGLGETQYF
TRBV2,TRBJ1-1,TRBD1,many,TGTGCCAGCAGCTCCGGACAGGGAAGGGCTGAAGCTTTCTTT,CASSSGQGRAEAFF
TRBV28,TRBJ2-3,TRBD2,many,TGTGCCAGCAGAGAGGGGGGGATTTTAGCGGGAGCCGCAGATACGCAGTATTTT,CASREGGILAGAADTQYF
TRBV20-1,TRBJ2-1,-,many,TGCAGTGCCGAGGCGCAGGATCTCTACAATGAGCAGTTCTTC,CSAEAQDLYNEQFF
TRBV6-1,TRBJ1-1,TRBD1,many,TGTGCCAGCATTTGGGACAGGAACACTGAAGCTTTCTTT,CASIWDRNTEAFF
TRBV28,TRBJ1-5,-,-,TGTGCCAGCAGTTTAGCCGGGGCTCCCAGCAATCAGCCCCAGCATTTT,CASSLAGAPSNQPQHF
TRBV15,TRBJ2-4,TRBD2,few,TGTGCCACCAGCTGGACTAGCGGGGTAGCCAAAAACATTCAGTACTTC,CATSWTSGVAKNIQYF
TRBV5-1,TRBJ2-5,-,-,TGCGCCAGCAGCACCGGTCACAGTCAAGAGACCCAGTACTTC,CASSTGHSQETQYF
TRBV24-1,TRBJ2-3,-,many,TGTGCCACCAGTGATCTGGACTACACAGATACGCAGTATTTT,CATSDLDYTDTQYF
TRBV5-6,TRBJ2-4,-,-,TGTGCCAGCAGCTTGACAGGAAGGGGCATTCAGTACTTC,CASSLTGRGIQYF
TRBV12-3/TRBV12-4,TRBJ2-7,TRBD2,few,TGTGCCAGCAGTCGTAGCGGGAGGGACTACGAGCAGTACTTC,CASSRSGRDYEQYF
TRBV18,TRBJ2-7,-,many,TGTGCCAGCTCACCAGGGGCAAATTACGAGCAGTACTTC,CASSPGANYEQYF
TRBV6-1,TRBJ1-2,-,-,TGTGCCAGCAGTGAAGGGGGGGGCTATGGCTACACCTTC,CASSEGGGYGYTF
TRBV7-2,TRBJ1-2,-,-,TGTGCCAGCAGCTTAGAAATGAGGGGGTGGGACACCTTC,CASSLEMRGWDTF
TRBV12-3/TRBV12-4,TRBJ2-1,-,-,TGTGCCAGCAGCCTGCAGGGTAGTGGTGAGCAGTTCTTC,CASSLQGSGEQFF